A single sample is the source of the 28 T cell receptor beta chains below, sequenced in a study of T cell responses to AZD1222 COVID-19 vaccine. TCRdb's copy holds only in-frame clones and misses some; the assay was immunoSEQ multiplex PCR. Among some 150,000 clones listed, around 94% were seen once. The sequencing here drew on peripheral blood, taken on day 0 of AZD1222 vaccination. These TCRs come from an adult in good health.

The chain recombines TRBV6-5 with TRBJ1-2; D gene uncertain. Germline V lookup: CDR1 MNHEY, CDR2 SVGAGI. V shed 4 bases and J shed 8 bases, with 14 bases lying between them. This CDR3 is built from 13 residues. CDR3 DNA: TGTGCCAGCAGTTCCCGGCCGGCGGGGGGCTACACCTTC. Residues: CASSSRPAGGYTF.

CDR3 sequence: CASSQDAHGSTEAFF. The CDR3 region has the DNA TGCGCCAGCAGCCAGGATGCACACGGCTCCACTGAAGCTTTCTTT. V gene TRBV4-1 combines with J gene TRBJ1-1; D is ambiguous. CDR3 length: 15 amino acids. Germline values: CDR1 MGHRA, CDR2 YSYEKL. V lost 3 bases, J lost 4 bases, and 15 bases lay in between.

The chain is built from TRBV2 and TRBJ1-2; TRBD1 is a possible D gene (5 bases). The CDR3 contains 15 residues. CDR1 SNHLY and CDR2 FYNNEI come from the germline V gene. Trimming stripped 1 base from V and 4 bases from J, with 13 bases between. The CDR3 DNA reads as TGTGCCAGCAGTGAAGGGGGGAGGGATGGCTATGGCTACACCTTC. This translates into CASSEGGRDGYGYTF.

This sequence joins TRBV7-2 and TRBJ1-5, with TRBD1 matching over 9 bases. In germline, CDR1 is SGHTA, CDR2 FQGNSA. This CDR3 has 17 amino acids. The J segment lost 3 bases and the V segment lost 1 base, leaving 7 bases of the junction unmatched. The CDR3 here is CASSLDRGPFDNQPQHF. DNA for the CDR3: TGTGCCAGCAGCTTAGACAGGGGGCCATTTGACAATCAGCCCCAGCATTTT.

The chain uses TRBV7-9 and TRBJ2-7; weak D call: TRBD2 (5 bases). V was pared by 2 bases and J by 6 bases, with 5 bases between. Germline-derived CDR1 and CDR2 are SEHNR and FQNEAQ (reference sequence). There are 11 residues in the CDR3. CDR3 in DNA: TGTGCCAGCAGCTTAAGCGGCGAGCAGTACTTC. Amino acids: CASSLSGEQYF.

This chain links TRBV20-1 with TRBJ2-4; 8 nucleotides agree with TRBD1. Germline-derived CDR1 and CDR2 are DFQATT and SNEGSKA (reference sequence). Germline trimming cut 6 bases from V and 9 bases from J; bases unmatched to any gene: 1. The CDR3 is made up of 10 amino acids. The CDR3 is CSAQGGIQYF. The CDR3 DNA reads as TGCAGTGCACAGGGGGGCATTCAGTACTTC.

The gene calls are TRBV4-1 and TRBJ2-7; D is perhaps TRBD1 (5 bases). V was clipped by 0 bases and J by 3 bases, with 15 bases between them. Germline lookup yields CDR1 MGHRA and CDR2 YSYEKL. This CDR3 is 16 amino acids long. The CDR3 DNA reads TGCGCCAGCAGCCAAGAGAAAGGGCAGGGATACTACGAGCAGTACTTC. It encodes CASSQEKGQGYYEQYF.

V is TRBV6-6 and J is TRBJ1-2; D is undetermined. The V gene's germline CDR1 is MNHNY and CDR2 SVGAGI (reference sequence). This CDR3 spans 14 amino acids. V lost 6 bases, J lost 4 bases, and 15 bases lay in between. CDR3 loop: CASSPARTAYGYTF. The CDR3 bases are TGTGCCAGCAGCCCAGCCCGCACGGCCTATGGCTACACCTTC.

The count of this clone is one. The rearrangement joins TRBV7-2 to TRBJ1-5; 7 bases map to TRBD1. Trimming took 3 bases from V and 0 from J; bases not matched to a gene: 2. The germline gives CDR1 SGHTA, CDR2 FQGNSA. The CDR3 runs 15 residues. As DNA, the CDR3 is TGTGCCAGCAGCTTTCGACAGGGTAGCAATCAGCCCCAGCATTTT. Translating it yields CASSFRQGSNQPQHF.

The chain links TRBV7-9 to TRBJ2-5; tentatively, D is TRBD2 (5 bases). The CDR3 is 13 amino acids. V lost 3 bases to trimming and J lost 0 bases, with 5 bases between them. Germline CDR1 is SEHNR and CDR2 is FQNEAQ (reference sequence). The CDR3 DNA is TGTGCCAGCAGCTTGACTAACCAAGAGACCCAGTACTTC. As protein: CASSLTNQETQYF.

The rearrangement uses TRBV4-2 and TRBJ1-5; tentatively, D is TRBD1 (6 bases). The germline V and J ends were trimmed by 1 base and 1 base, with 14 bases remaining between them. The CDR3 sequence is 17 residues long. Germline assignment: CDR1 LGHNA and CDR2 YNFKEQ. CDR3 coding DNA: TGTGCCAGCAGCCAAGGCCGAGGGGGGGCCAGCAATCAGCCCCAGCATTTT. Translating it yields CASSQGRGGASNQPQHF.

The chain has TRBV2 and TRBJ1-2; 8 positions agree with TRBD1. The germline gives CDR1 SNHLY, CDR2 FYNNEI. V lost 7 bases to trimming and J lost 5 bases; unmatched junction nucleotides: 9. The CDR3 is 14 residues long. The CDR3 DNA reads as TGTGCCAGCAAGGACGGGACAGGCCTATATGGCTACACCTTC. As protein: CASKDGTGLYGYTF.

This chain joins TRBV10-3 and TRBJ1-1; a possible D gene is TRBD1 (5 bases). V lost 5 bases, J lost 1 base, and 8 bases lay in between. The germline V gene has CDR1 ENHRY and CDR2 SYGVKD. The CDR3 spans 13 residues. DNA for the CDR3: TGTGCCATCAGTACCGGGGGGAACACTGAAGCTTTCTTT. Translating gives CAISTGGNTEAFF.

The chain employs TRBV7-9 and TRBJ1-4; TRBD1 is a possible D gene (5 bases). Germline CDR1 and CDR2: SEHNR and FQNEAQ (reference sequence). The V gene lost 5 bases and the J gene lost 8 bases, with 15 bases spanning the gap. The CDR3 length is 14 residues. CDR3 protein: CASSQGQGREKLFF. The CDR3 coding sequence is TGTGCCAGCAGCCAAGGGCAGGGTAGAGAAAAACTGTTTTTT. Full variable domain (rest looked up from reference TRBV7-9 and TRBJ1-4): DTGVSQNPRHKITKRGQNVTFRCDPISEHNRLYWYRQTLGQGPEFLTYFQNEAQLEKSRLLSDRFSAERPKGSFSTLEIQRTEQGDSAMYLCASSQGQGREKLFFGSGTQLSVL.

This clone showed up just once. V and J are TRBV14 and TRBJ1-1; TRBD1 might be the D (5 bases). The CDR3 runs to 13 residues. Between the trimmed V and J ends, which lost 7 bases and 3 bases, there was a span of 12 bases. Germline values: CDR1 SGHDN, CDR2 FVKESK. CDR3 sequence: CASNQGSDTEAFF. CDR3 in DNA: TGTGCCAGCAACCAGGGATCGGACACTGAAGCTTTCTTT.

This sequence joins TRBV5-1 and TRBJ1-1; D uncertain. V was pared by 0 bases and J by 4 bases, with 10 bases between. CDR3 length: 14 residues. Germline loops: CDR1 SGHRS, CDR2 YFSETQ. In DNA, the CDR3 is TGCGCCAGCAGCTTGGAGGCCCCGGGCACTGAAGCTTTCTTT. Translation gives CASSLEAPGTEAFF.

V is TRBV5-8 and J is TRBJ1-1, with a tentative D call TRBD1 (5 bases). This CDR3 is built from 16 residues. Germline assignment: CDR1 SGHTS and CDR2 YDEGEE. The V end was cut by 1 base, the J end by 1 base, with 14 bases between. DNA of the CDR3: TGTGCCAGCAGCTTGCGGAATCACAGGAGGAACACTGAAGCTTTCTTT. Translating it yields CASSLRNHRRNTEAFF.

The chain employs TRBV18 and TRBJ2-5; D possibly corresponds to TRBD2 (5 bases). The V end lost 6 bases, the J end lost 0 bases, and 17 bases lay between the germline ends. Germline loops: CDR1 KGHSH, CDR2 LQKENI. This CDR3 has 16 residues. CDR3 region: CASSDTRELYQETQYF. The DNA of the CDR3 is TGTGCCAGCTCCGATACTAGAGAGTTGTACCAAGAGACCCAGTACTTC.

This rearrangement joins TRBV5-1 to TRBJ2-7; 8 bases agree with TRBD2. The CDR3 extends over 16 amino acids. With V trimmed by 4 bases and J by 5 bases, 14 bases remained unmatched. Looked up from germline, CDR1 is SGHRS and CDR2 is YFSETQ. The CDR3 nucleotides read TGCGCCAGCAGCGTCTCTAAGGGACTAGGACTTGACGAGCAGTACTTC. Its protein product is CASSVSKGLGLDEQYF. Full variable domain (rest looked up from reference TRBV5-1 and TRBJ2-7): KAGVTQTPRYLIKTRGQQVTLSCSPISGHRSVSWYQQTPGQGLQFLFEYFSETQRNKGNFPGRFSGRQFSNSRSEMNVSTLELGDSALYLCASSVSKGLGLDEQYFGPGTRLTVT.

This chain connects TRBV7-2 to TRBJ2-4, with a possible D match to TRBD1 (5 bases). Germline assignment: CDR1 SGHTA and CDR2 FQGNSA. CDR3 length equals 15 residues. Trimming removed 4 bases from V and 6 bases from J, with 16 bases in between. The CDR3 region is CASSSTVSNLNIQYF. The CDR3, as DNA: TGTGCCAGCAGCTCGACAGTTTCAAACCTAAACATTCAGTACTTC.

The chain carries TRBV18 and TRBJ1-3; 7 bases map to TRBD1. This CDR3 region has 16 residues. The ends lost 3 bases at V and 5 bases at J; junction bases unmatched: 10. CDR1 KGHSH and CDR2 LQKENI come from the germline V gene. CDR3 loop: CASSPSGRGLRNTIYF. CDR3 in DNA: TGTGCCAGCTCACCTTCGGGGAGGGGGCTTCGAAACACCATATATTTT.

The gene calls are TRBV9 and TRBJ2-1; the D call may be TRBD1 or TRBD2 (5 bases each). Germline-derived CDR1 and CDR2 are SGDLS and YYNGEE. The CDR3 length is 16 residues. V shed 0 bases and J shed 2 bases, with 12 bases lying between them. Here the CDR3 reads CASSVAGPSPYNEQFF. The CDR3 nucleotides read TGTGCCAGCAGCGTAGCGGGGCCCTCCCCCTACAATGAGCAGTTCTTC.

Comments on this clone: The same CDR3 also results from other DNA sequences found in this sample. V is TRBV2 and J is TRBJ1-1; D is uncertain. The CDR3 contains 11 residues. In germline, CDR1 is SNHLY, CDR2 FYNNEI. The V end was cut by 7 bases, the J end by 1 base, with 4 bases between. The CDR3 coding sequence is TGTGCCAGCACGACGAACACTGAAGCTTTCTTT. Protein product: CASTTNTEAFF. The variable domain in full, with the rest retrieved from reference TRBV2 and TRBJ1-1, is EPEVTQTPSHQVTQMGQEVILRCVPISNHLYFYWYRQILGQKVEFLVSFYNNEISEKSEIFDDQFSVERPDGSNFTLKIRSTKLEDSAMYFCASTTNTEAFFGQGTRLTVV.

The rearrangement links TRBV27 to TRBJ1-2; weak D call: TRBD1 (5 bases). The CDR3 sequence is 15 residues long. Germline V gene data show CDR1 as MNHEY and CDR2 as SMNVEV (reference sequence). V was cut by 2 bases and J by 2 bases, with 12 bases left in between. The CDR3 loop reads CASSLRGVGNYGYTF. Here the CDR3 DNA reads TGTGCCAGCAGTTTACGAGGGGTCGGGAACTATGGCTACACCTTC.

This rearrangement joins TRBV9 to TRBJ1-6; TRBD1 is a possible D gene (6 bases). Trimming removed 3 bases from V and 6 bases from J, with 22 bases in between. The CDR3 has 18 residues. Germline V CDR1 and CDR2: SGDLS, YYNGEE. The CDR3 is CASSETDRISPRNSPLHF. CDR3 sequence (DNA): TGTGCCAGCAGCGAGACCGACAGGATTTCCCCCCGTAATTCACCCCTCCACTTT. Complete variable domain (other parts from reference TRBV9 and TRBJ1-6): DSGVTQTPKHLITATGQRVTLRCSPRSGDLSVYWYQQSLDQGLQFLIQYYNGEERAKGNILERFSAQQFPDLHSELNLSSLELGDSALYFCASSETDRISPRNSPLHFGNGTRLTVT.

The chain is built from TRBV9 and TRBJ2-5; unclear D gene. CDR1 and CDR2 from the germline V gene are SGDLS and YYNGEE. The V gene lost 2 bases and the J gene lost 3 bases, with 8 bases spanning the gap. This CDR3 spans 13 amino acids. The CDR3 spells CASSVSAEETQYF. The CDR3 nucleotides are TGTGCCAGCAGCGTCTCGGCAGAAGAGACCCAGTACTTC.

This chain joins TRBV5-1 and TRBJ1-3; TRBD1 aligns across 8 bases. Trimming removed 4 bases from V and 3 bases from J; junction bases left unmatched: 9. Germline CDR1 reads SGHRS; CDR2 reads YFSETQ. The CDR3 runs to 16 residues. This CDR3 reads CASSPFTGGNGNTIYF. The CDR3 DNA sequence: TGCGCCAGCAGCCCATTTACAGGGGGTAATGGAAACACCATATATTTT. Variable domain in full (rest from reference TRBV5-1 and TRBJ1-3): KAGVTQTPRYLIKTRGQQVTLSCSPISGHRSVSWYQQTPGQGLQFLFEYFSETQRNKGNFPGRFSGRQFSNSRSEMNVSTLELGDSALYLCASSPFTGGNGNTIYFGEGSWLTVV.

This rearrangement joins TRBV19 to TRBJ2-7; 7 nucleotides line up with TRBD1. V lost 1 base to trimming and J lost 0 bases; unmatched junction nucleotides: 3. The length of the CDR3 is 15 residues. Germline-derived CDR1 and CDR2 are LNHDA and SQIVND (reference sequence). DNA for the CDR3: TGTGCCAGTAGTATAGCCAGGGGGAGCTCCTACGAGCAGTACTTC. This encodes CASSIARGSSYEQYF.